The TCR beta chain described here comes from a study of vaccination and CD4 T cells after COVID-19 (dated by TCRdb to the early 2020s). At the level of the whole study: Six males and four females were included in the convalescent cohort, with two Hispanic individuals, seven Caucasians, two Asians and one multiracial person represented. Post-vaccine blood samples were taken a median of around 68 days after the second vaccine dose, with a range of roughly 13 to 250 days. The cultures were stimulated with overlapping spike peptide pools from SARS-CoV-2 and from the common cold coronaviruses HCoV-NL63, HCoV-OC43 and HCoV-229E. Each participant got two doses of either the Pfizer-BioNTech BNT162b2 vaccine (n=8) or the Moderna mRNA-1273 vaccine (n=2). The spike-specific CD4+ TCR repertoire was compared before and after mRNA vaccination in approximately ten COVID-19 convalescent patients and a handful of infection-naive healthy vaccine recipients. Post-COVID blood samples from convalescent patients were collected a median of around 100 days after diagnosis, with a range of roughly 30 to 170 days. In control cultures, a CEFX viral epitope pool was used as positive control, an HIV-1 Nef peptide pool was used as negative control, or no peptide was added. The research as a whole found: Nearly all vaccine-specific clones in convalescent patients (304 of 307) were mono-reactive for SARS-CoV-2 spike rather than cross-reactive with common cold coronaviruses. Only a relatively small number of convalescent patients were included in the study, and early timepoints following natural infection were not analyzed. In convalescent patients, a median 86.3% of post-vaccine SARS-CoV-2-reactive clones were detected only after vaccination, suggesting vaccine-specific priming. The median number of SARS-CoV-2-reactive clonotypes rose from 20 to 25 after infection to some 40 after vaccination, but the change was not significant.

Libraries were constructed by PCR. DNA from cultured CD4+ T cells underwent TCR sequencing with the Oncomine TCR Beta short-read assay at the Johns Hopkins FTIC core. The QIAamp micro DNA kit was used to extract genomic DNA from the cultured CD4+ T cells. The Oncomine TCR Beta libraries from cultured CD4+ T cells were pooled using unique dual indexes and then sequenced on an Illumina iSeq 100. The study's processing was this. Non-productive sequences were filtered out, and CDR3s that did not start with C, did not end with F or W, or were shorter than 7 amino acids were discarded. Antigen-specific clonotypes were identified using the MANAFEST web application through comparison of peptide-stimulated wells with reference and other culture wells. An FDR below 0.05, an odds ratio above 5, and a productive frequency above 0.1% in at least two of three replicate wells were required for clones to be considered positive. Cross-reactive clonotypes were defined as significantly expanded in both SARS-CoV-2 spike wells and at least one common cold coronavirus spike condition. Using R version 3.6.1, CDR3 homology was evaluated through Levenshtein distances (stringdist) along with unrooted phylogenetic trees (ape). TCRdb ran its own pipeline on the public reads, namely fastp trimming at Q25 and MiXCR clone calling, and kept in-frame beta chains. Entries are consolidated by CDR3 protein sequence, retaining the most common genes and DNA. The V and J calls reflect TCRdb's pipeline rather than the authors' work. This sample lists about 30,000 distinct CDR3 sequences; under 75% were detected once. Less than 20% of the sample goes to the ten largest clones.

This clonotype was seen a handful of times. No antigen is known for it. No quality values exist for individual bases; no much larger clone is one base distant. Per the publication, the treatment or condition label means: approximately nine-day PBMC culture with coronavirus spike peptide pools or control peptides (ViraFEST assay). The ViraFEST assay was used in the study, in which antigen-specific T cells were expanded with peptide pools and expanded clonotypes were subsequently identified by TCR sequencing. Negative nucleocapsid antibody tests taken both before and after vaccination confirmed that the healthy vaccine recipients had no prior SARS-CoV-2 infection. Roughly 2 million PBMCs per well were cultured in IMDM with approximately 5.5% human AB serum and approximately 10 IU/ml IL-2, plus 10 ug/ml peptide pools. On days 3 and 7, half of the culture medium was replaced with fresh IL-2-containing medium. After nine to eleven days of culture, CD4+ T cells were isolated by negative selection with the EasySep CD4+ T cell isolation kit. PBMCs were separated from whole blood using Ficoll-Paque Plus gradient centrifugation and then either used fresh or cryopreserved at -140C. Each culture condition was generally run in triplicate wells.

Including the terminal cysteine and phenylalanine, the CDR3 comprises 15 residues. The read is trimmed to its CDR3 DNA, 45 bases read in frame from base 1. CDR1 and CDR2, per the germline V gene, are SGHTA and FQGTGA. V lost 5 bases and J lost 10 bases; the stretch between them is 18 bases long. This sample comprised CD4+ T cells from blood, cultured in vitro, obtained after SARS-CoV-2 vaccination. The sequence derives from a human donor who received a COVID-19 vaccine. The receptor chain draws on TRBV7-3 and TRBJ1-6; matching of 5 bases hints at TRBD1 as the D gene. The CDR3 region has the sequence CASSRNSQGGSPLHF. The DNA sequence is TGTGCCAGCAGCCGAAATTCGCAGGGTGGATCACCCCTCCACTTT.